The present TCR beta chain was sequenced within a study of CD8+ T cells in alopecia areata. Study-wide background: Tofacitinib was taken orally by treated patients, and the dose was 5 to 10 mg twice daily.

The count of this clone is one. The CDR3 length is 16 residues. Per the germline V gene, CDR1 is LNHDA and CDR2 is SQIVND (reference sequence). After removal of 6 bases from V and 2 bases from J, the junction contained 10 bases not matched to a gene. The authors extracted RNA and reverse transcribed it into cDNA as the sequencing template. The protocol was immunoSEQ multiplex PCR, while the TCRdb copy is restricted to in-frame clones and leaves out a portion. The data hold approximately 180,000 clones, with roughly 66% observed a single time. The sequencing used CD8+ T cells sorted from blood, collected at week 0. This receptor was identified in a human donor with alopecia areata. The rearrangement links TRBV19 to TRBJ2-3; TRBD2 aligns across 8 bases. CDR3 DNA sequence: TGTGCCAGTAGCCCCTACGCGGGGGGTCCCACAGATACGCAGTATTTT. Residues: CASSPYAGGPTDTQYF.